A selection of T cell receptor beta chains follows, all from one sample in a study of blood T cell repertoires in COVID-19. Profiled with immunoSEQ multiplex PCR; TCRdb holds only in-frame clones, not every one. The table includes fewer than 400,000 clones, more than 85% detected once. The specimen sequenced was PBMCs or T cells enriched from blood (not recorded which). These receptors all come from a woman aged 25-40 years who had recovered from COVID-19. Each CDR3 is given with its conserved first and last residue. The D gene is left open where the match is weak. Rows may omit the clone size; those that give it use once, few, many or a size class.

d_call	clone_size	j_call	v_call	cdr3_nt	cdr3_aa
TRBD1	NA	TRBJ2-1	TRBV28	TGTGCCAGCAGTCGACAACAGGGGGTCGGGAATGAGCAGTTCTTC	CASSRQQGVGNEQFF
TRBD2	NA	TRBJ2-5	TRBV5-1	TGCGCCAGCAGCTTGCGATTAGCGGGGGCCGTGGGTTTCGAGACCCAGTACTTC	CASSLRLAGAVGFETQYF
NA	NA	TRBJ2-7	TRBV28	TGTGCCAGCGTCCGGGATGATACCTACGAGCAGTACTTC	CASVRDDTYEQYF
NA	NA	TRBJ1-5	TRBV6-2/TRBV6-3	TGTGCCAGCAGCCAAAGGGGCAGCGGGAATCAGCCCCAGCATTTT	CASSQRGSGNQPQHF
TRBD1	once	TRBJ1-1	TRBV11-3	TGTGCCAGCGGACAGGCGAACACTGAAGCTTTCTTT	CASGQANTEAFF
TRBD1	NA	TRBJ1-6	TRBV28	TGTGCCAGCAGTTTAATAGACAGGGGGGAGGCACCCCTCCACTTT	CASSLIDRGEAPLHF
NA	NA	TRBJ2-2	TRBV10-2	TGCGCCAGCAGTGATAGAGTACAGTTGAACACCGGGGAGCTGTTTTTT	CASSDRVQLNTGELFF
TRBD2	NA	TRBJ2-3	TRBV7-6	TGTGCCAGCAGCCTCGGGACGGGACTAGCGGGCCGACCAGATACGCAGTATTTT	CASSLGTGLAGRPDTQYF
NA	NA	TRBJ1-2	TRBV18	TGTGCCAGCTCACCAACGGGACTCGGGGACTCAGGCTACACCTTC	CASSPTGLGDSGYTF
TRBD1	NA	TRBJ2-2	TRBV4-3	TGCGCCAGCAGCCAAAATACACCCTCCGACAGGGTGAGCGGGGAGCTGTTTTTT	CASSQNTPSDRVSGELFF
NA	NA	TRBJ2-7	TRBV6-5	TGTGCCAGCAGTTACGAGGGCTACGAGCAGTACTTC	CASSYEGYEQYF
NA	NA	TRBJ1-2	TRBV7-9	TGTGCCAGCAGCGTACCGACAGGCAACGCCTATGGCTACACCTTC	CASSVPTGNAYGYTF
TRBD1	NA	TRBJ1-4	TRBV7-3	TGTGCCAGCAGCTTAATGGACAGGGCCTTTTCAGCTAATGAAAAACTGTTTTTT	CASSLMDRAFSANEKLFF
NA	NA	TRBJ1-4	TRBV7-2	TGTGCCAGCAGCTTTGGGGGGGTTAGGATGGGTGAAAAACTGTTTTTT	CASSFGGVRMGEKLFF
TRBD1	NA	TRBJ2-1	TRBV5-1	TGCGCCAGCAGTTATGAGGGGGCCGGGGTCTACAATGAGCAGTTCTTC	CASSYEGAGVYNEQFF